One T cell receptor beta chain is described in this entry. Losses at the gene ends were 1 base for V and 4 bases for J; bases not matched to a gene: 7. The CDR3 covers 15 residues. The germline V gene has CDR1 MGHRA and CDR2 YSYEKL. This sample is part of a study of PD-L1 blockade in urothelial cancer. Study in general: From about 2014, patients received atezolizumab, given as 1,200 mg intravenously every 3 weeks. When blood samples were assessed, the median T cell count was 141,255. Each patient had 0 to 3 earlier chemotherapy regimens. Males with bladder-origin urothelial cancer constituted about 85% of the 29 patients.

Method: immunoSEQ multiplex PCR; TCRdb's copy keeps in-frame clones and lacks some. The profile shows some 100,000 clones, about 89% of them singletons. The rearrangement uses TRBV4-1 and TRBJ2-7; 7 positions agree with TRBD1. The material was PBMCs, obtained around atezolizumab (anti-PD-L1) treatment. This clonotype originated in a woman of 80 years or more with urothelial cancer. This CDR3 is CASSQGGQSWYEQYF. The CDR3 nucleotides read TGCGCCAGCAGCCAAGGGGGACAGTCCTGGTACGAGCAGTACTTC.